This TCR beta chain was documented in a study of T cell repertoires in cytomegalovirus infection. Looking at the study overall: Both CMV infection and a matching HLA type were indicated by public TCR beta signatures. Study outcomes and limitations: HLA-C-restricted CMV clonotypes gave the most frequent clonotype in two of eight donors.

Germline V CDR1 and CDR2: MDHEN, SYDVKM. V shed 7 bases and J shed 6 bases, with 19 bases lying between them. The CDR3 loop spans 15 amino acids. This clonotype showed up many times. The antigen is not known. MiXCR, run by TCRdb on the reads, gives a single entry per CDR3 protein. The sample has under 95,000 distinct CDR3 sequences; 4% are singletons. The origin of this receptor is a human donor in good health (CMV status not recorded). Some clones in this sample may be carry-over from other donors' samples. The sequencing input was PBMCs. This sequence joins TRBV28 and TRBJ2-1; possible D gene TRBD2, 5 bases. The CDR3 DNA follows: TGTGCCAGCAACCCGACCCTCTCGGGAATCAATGAGCAGTTCTTC. It codes for CASNPTLSGINEQFF.